Described below is a single TCR beta chain sequence and its context. This entry belongs to a study of cytomegalovirus exposure and HLA in healthy donors. The CDR3 length is 16 residues. Germline CDR1 GTSNPN, CDR2 SVGIG (reference sequence). The germline V and J ends were trimmed by 8 bases and 5 bases, with 22 bases remaining between them. The primer mix had 60 Vbeta and 13 Jbeta primers. Data came from immunoSEQ multiplex PCR; TCRdb stores just in-frame clones and leaves some out. This table has about 120,000 clones, 81% appearing once. The clonotype was recovered from a man aged 18 to 29 in good health and CMV-seropositive. The chain combines TRBV30 with TRBJ1-6; tentative D call: TRBD1 (5 bases). Material: PBMCs. The chain's CDR3 is CARQSPRGTDNSPLHF. DNA for the CDR3: TGTGCCCGTCAGAGTCCGCGGGGGACGGATAATTCACCCCTCCACTTT.